Listed here are 21 T cell receptor beta chains from one sample, sequenced in a study of technical replicates of blood from a few donors. Repertoires were generated with immunoSEQ multiplex PCR, while TCRdb's copy carries only in-frame clones and drops some. Of some 30,000 clones listed, approximately 90% were seen once; the top ten hold around 4.1%. The specimen sequenced was PBMCs. These receptors all come from a human donor in good health. Some clones in this sample may be carry-over from other donors' samples.

The V call is TRBV7-2, the J call TRBJ1-1; D is uncertain. Germline V gene sequence: CDR1 SGHTA, CDR2 FQGNSA. This CDR3 contains 12 residues. Trimming stripped 1 base from V and 6 bases from J, with 6 bases between. CDR3 region: CASSLVRPEAFF. CDR3 nucleotide sequence: TGTGCCAGCAGCTTAGTCAGGCCTGAAGCTTTCTTT.

The rearrangement joins TRBV27 to TRBJ2-2, with D maybe TRBD2 (5 bases). V was shortened by 6 bases and J by 2 bases, with 10 bases between the two germline ends. Germline CDR1 is MNHEY and CDR2 is SMNVEV (reference sequence). The CDR3 runs 14 residues. CDR3 sequence: CASSWTFNTGELFF. The DNA of the CDR3 is TGTGCCAGCAGCTGGACTTTTAACACCGGGGAGCTGTTTTTT.

The chain couples TRBV4-3 to TRBJ2-2; a possible D gene is TRBD1 (6 bases). The germline gives CDR1 LGHNA, CDR2 YSLEER. The CDR3 is 16 amino acids. V shed 0 bases and J shed 5 bases, with 13 bases lying between them. CDR3 bases: TGCGCCAGCAGCCAAGAGGGAACAGGGTGGACCGGGGAGCTGTTTTTT. This encodes CASSQEGTGWTGELFF.

V usage is TRBV5-1 and J usage is TRBJ1-5; the D gene is possibly TRBD1 (5 bases). The CDR3 consists of 13 residues. V lost 4 bases and J 2 bases, leaving 7 bases between the germline ends. Per germline, CDR1 SGHRS and CDR2 YFSETQ. CDR3 region: CASSQGGNQPQHF. The CDR3 nucleotides are TGCGCCAGCAGCCAAGGGGGCAATCAGCCCCAGCATTTT.

The chain is built from TRBV12-1 and TRBJ2-7; the table's D call, TRBD1, has no DNA check behind it. TRBV12-1 is classified as a pseudogene. CDR3 length equals 12 residues. The CDR3 here is CASNGGPREQYF. CDR3 in DNA: TGTGCCAGCAATGGGGGCCCGAGGGAGCAGTACTTC.

The rearrangement uses TRBV4-3 and TRBJ2-7; D remains unclear. Germline V CDR1 and CDR2: LGHNA, YSLEER. The CDR3 has 14 residues. The germline V and J ends were trimmed by 5 bases and 0 bases, with 11 bases remaining between them. The CDR3 reads CASSVHQASYEQYF. The CDR3 coding sequence is TGCGCCAGCAGCGTCCACCAAGCCTCCTACGAGCAGTACTTC.

The J gene is TRBJ2-7, the V gene TRBV2; 10 bases agree with TRBD2. This CDR3 contains 14 residues. J lost 0 bases, V lost 7 bases, and 3 bases had no gene match. The germline CDR1 and CDR2 sequences are SNHLY and FYNNEI. The CDR3 spells CASKASGSSYEQYF. The CDR3 DNA sequence: TGTGCCAGCAAGGCTAGCGGGAGCTCCTACGAGCAGTACTTC. Based on the CDR3 plus reference TRBV2 and TRBJ2-7, the full variable domain is EPEVTQTPSHQVTQMGQEVILRCVPISNHLYFYWYRQILGQKVEFLVSFYNNEISEKSEIFDDQFSVERPDGSNFTLKIRSTKLEDSAMYFCASKASGSSYEQYFGPGTRLTVT.

As DNA, the CDR3 is TGTGCCAGCAGTGGGGGACTGAGCTACGAGCAGTACTTC. This translates into CASSGGLSYEQYF. The chain recombines TRBV27 with TRBJ2-7; maybe TRBD2 (6 bases). Germline assignment: CDR1 MNHEY and CDR2 SMNVEV (reference sequence). Trimming shortened V by 5 bases and J by 3 bases, and 11 bases separated the two germline ends. There are 13 residues in the CDR3.

This clone was detected only once. The gene calls are TRBV2 and TRBJ2-3; D perhaps matches TRBD2 (7 bases). This CDR3 region has 15 residues. V was cut by 4 bases and J by 4 bases, with 15 bases left in between. Germline V gives CDR1 SNHLY, CDR2 FYNNEI. The CDR3 region is CASSAVGGPADTQYF. The CDR3 DNA reads as TGTGCCAGCAGTGCCGTGGGGGGGCCGGCAGATACGCAGTATTTT. Using reference TRBV2 and TRBJ2-3 for the parts outside the CDR3, the full variable domain is EPEVTQTPSHQVTQMGQEVILRCVPISNHLYFYWYRQILGQKVEFLVSFYNNEISEKSEIFDDQFSVERPDGSNFTLKIRSTKLEDSAMYFCASSAVGGPADTQYFGPGTRLTVL.

V gene TRBV5-4 combines with J gene TRBJ2-5, with 11 bases fitting TRBD2. CDR3 length: 16 residues. Germline trimming cut 0 bases from V and 5 bases from J; bases unmatched to any gene: 6. The germline V gene encodes CDR1 SGHNT and CDR2 YYREEE (reference sequence). CDR3 coding DNA: TGTGCCAGCAGCTTGGCACCCGCTAGCGGGGGGGAGACCCAGTACTTC. It specifies CASSLAPASGGETQYF.

This chain uses TRBV2 with TRBJ2-1, with a possible D match to TRBD2 (6 bases). The CDR3 extends over 14 amino acids. V lost 4 bases and J lost 9, with 16 bases in between. Looked up from germline, CDR1 is SNHLY and CDR2 is FYNNEI. DNA of the CDR3: TGTGCCAGCAGTGTACGGGGGTGGGAGAGTGAGCAGTTCTTC. This codes for CASSVRGWESEQFF.

The gene calls are TRBV5-4 and TRBJ1-2, with a tentative D call TRBD1 (5 bases). This CDR3 region has 16 residues. V lost 5 bases to trimming and J lost 2 bases, with 19 bases between them. Germline V CDR1 and CDR2: SGHNT, YYREEE (reference sequence). This CDR3 reads CASSSFWAQGNYGYTF. The CDR3 DNA is TGTGCCAGCAGTTCCTTTTGGGCCCAGGGAAACTATGGCTACACCTTC.

This chain links TRBV25-1 with TRBJ1-6; D might be TRBD1 (5 bases). Per the germline V gene, CDR1 is MGHDK and CDR2 is SYGVNS. V gave up 5 bases and J gave up 10 bases, with 18 bases separating them. This CDR3 comprises 15 residues. Written as DNA, the CDR3 is TGTGCCAGCAGTCCCAGGGCGGGGGTAAGGTCACCCCTCCACTTT. Translating gives CASSPRAGVRSPLHF.

The V and J genes are TRBV5-1 and TRBJ2-7; the D is unclear. In germline, CDR1 is SGHRS, CDR2 YFSETQ. The CDR3 sequence is 12 residues long. Trimming took off 4 bases at V and 6 bases at J, with 11 bases between the two ends. As DNA, the CDR3 is TGCGCCAGCAGCCGTTGGGCCGGCGAGCAGTACTTC. Amino acids: CASSRWAGEQYF.

The V and J genes are TRBV10-3 and TRBJ1-2; possibly TRBD1 for D (5 bases). The germline CDR1 and CDR2 sequences are ENHRY and SYGVKD. V was clipped by 4 bases and J by 5 bases, with 20 bases between them. This CDR3 comprises 16 residues. The CDR3 region is CAISGGLRLTAYGYTF. CDR3 DNA: TGTGCCATCAGTGGGGGACTGCGACTGACGGCGTATGGCTACACCTTC.

The J gene is TRBJ2-3, the V gene TRBV21-1; the D segment call TRBD1 is taken from the table without a DNA check. TRBV21-1 is an annotated pseudogene. This CDR3 is built from 19 residues. CDR3 region: CASSKAVRLCNSYTDTQYF. The CDR3 DNA reads TGTGCCAGCAGCAAAGCTGTTAGGCTTTGTAACAGCTACACAGATACGCAGTATTTT.

This sequence joins TRBV6-1 and TRBJ1-3; D unclear. In germline, CDR1 is MNHNS, CDR2 SASEGT. Trimming took 6 bases from V and 0 from J, leaving 12 bases between them. The CDR3 runs to 15 residues. CDR3: CASRASTGSGNTIYF. CDR3 nucleotide sequence: TGTGCCAGCAGAGCCTCGACGGGCTCTGGAAACACCATATATTTT.

The chain links TRBV30 to TRBJ1-2; 7 bases are a match to TRBD1. This CDR3 contains 13 residues. V gave up 2 bases and J gave up 7 bases; unmatched junction bases: 7. CDR1 and CDR2 (germline): GTSNPN, SVGIG (reference sequence). DNA for the CDR3: TGTGCCTGGAGTCTAACAGGGGAAGCTGGCTACACCTTC. Its translation is CAWSLTGEAGYTF.

This clone was recorded once. The V gene is TRBV15, the J gene TRBJ1-5; D perhaps matches TRBD1 (6 bases). V lost 1 base and J 3 bases, leaving 13 bases between the germline ends. This CDR3 region has 16 residues. CDR1 is LNHNV, CDR2 YYDKDF, per germline (reference sequence). The CDR3 DNA sequence: TGTGCCACCAGCAGAGCGGGACAAGTGAACAATCAGCCCCAGCATTTT. Translated, it gives CATSRAGQVNNQPQHF.

This sequence joins TRBV5-1 and TRBJ1-1, with D possibly being TRBD1 (6 bases). The CDR3 runs 13 residues. CDR1 and CDR2 (germline): SGHRS, YFSETQ. Trimming pared 0 bases from V and 7 bases from J, leaving 10 bases between. CDR3 nucleotide sequence: TGCGCCAGCAGCTTGGGACAGGAATTTGAAGCTTTCTTT. This encodes CASSLGQEFEAFF.

V usage is TRBV6-5 and J usage is TRBJ1-5; D gene ambiguous. Germline V gene sequence: CDR1 MNHEY, CDR2 SVGAGI. V was trimmed by 2 bases and J by 0 bases, leaving 8 bases between them. This CDR3 contains 15 residues. CDR3 sequence: CASSYDGVSNQPQHF. The CDR3 DNA reads as TGTGCCAGCAGTTACGACGGGGTTAGCAATCAGCCCCAGCATTTT.